A selection of T cell receptor beta chains follows, all from one sample in a study of PD-L1 blockade in urothelial cancer. Sequencing used immunoSEQ multiplex PCR; TCRdb keeps in-frame clones, though not all of them. The sample includes approximately 50,000 clones, more than 75% of them seen just once. The sample here was PBMCs, taken around atezolizumab (anti-PD-L1) treatment. Receptor source: a man aged 50 or older with urothelial cancer. CDR3s include the opening cysteine and the closing phenylalanine or tryptophan. D genes are given only for firm matches. Some rows have no size entry. The others give once, few or many, or a class for an expanded clone.

cdr3_aa cdr3_nt d_call clone_size j_call v_call
CASSSAGTSGNNEQFF TGTGCCAGCAGCTCGGCCGGGACTAGCGGAAACAATGAGCAGTTCTTC TRBD2 NA TRBJ2-1 TRBV7-8
CSVEGLSSSGRAFDYNEQFF TGCAGCGTTGAAGGCCTTAGTTCTAGCGGGAGGGCCTTTGACTACAATGAGCAGTTCTTC TRBD2 NA TRBJ2-1 TRBV29-1
CAISISRGETQYF TGTGCCATCAGTATTAGTAGGGGAGAGACCCAGTACTTC NA NA TRBJ2-5 TRBV10-3
CASSLGRPNGYTF TGTGCCAGCAGTTTGGGGAGACCAAATGGCTACACCTTC NA NA TRBJ1-2 TRBV28
CASNLAGAVGELFF TGCGCCAGCAACTTGGCGGGAGCGGTCGGGGAGCTGTTTTTT TRBD2 NA TRBJ2-2 TRBV10-1
CASSLTGLAGGGEQFF TGTGCCAGCAGCCTGACGGGACTAGCGGGAGGTGGGGAGCAGTTCTTC TRBD2 NA TRBJ2-1 TRBV7-2
CASSSPAAGTDTQYF TGTGCCAGCAGCTCCCCCGCCGCGGGGACAGATACGCAGTATTTT NA NA TRBJ2-3 TRBV7-8
CASIPTGASNQPQHF TGTGCCAGTATCCCGACAGGAGCGAGCAATCAGCCCCAGCATTTT NA NA TRBJ1-5 TRBV19
CASKGQGLPSGNTIYF TGTGCCAGTAAGGGACAGGGGTTACCCTCTGGAAACACCATATATTTT TRBD1 NA TRBJ1-3 TRBV19
CAIRLAGFGDTQYF TGTGCCATCCGCCTAGCGGGATTTGGAGATACGCAGTATTTT TRBD2 NA TRBJ2-3 TRBV2
CASAGTGGQPQHF TGTGCCAGTGCCGGGACAGGGGGTCAGCCCCAGCATTTT TRBD1 NA TRBJ1-5 TRBV6-5
CASSGRGVSGNTIYF TGTGCCAGCAGCGGCAGGGGGGTCTCTGGAAACACCATATATTTT TRBD1 NA TRBJ1-3 TRBV6-5
CASSSRTGASTDTQYF TGTGCCAGCAGCTCCCGGACAGGGGCAAGCACAGATACGCAGTATTTT TRBD1 NA TRBJ2-3 TRBV13
CASSLPGLYNEQFF TGTGCTAGTTCCCTTCCGGGACTATACAATGAGCAGTTCTTC TRBD2 NA TRBJ2-1 TRBV12-5
CASSLMGGRAYEQYF TGTGCCAGCAGCTTAATGGGCGGGAGGGCCTACGAGCAGTACTTC TRBD2 NA TRBJ2-7 TRBV7-3
CASSPTGTSGTGEQYF TGTGCCAGCAGCCCGACCGGGACTAGCGGTACGGGCGAGCAGTACTTC TRBD2 NA TRBJ2-7 TRBV7-9
CASSLAPAGYNEQFF TGTGCCAGCAGCTTAGCGCCCGCGGGCTACAATGAGCAGTTCTTC NA NA TRBJ2-1 TRBV11-1
CASSLLGLAGRETQYF TGTGCCAGCAGCCTCCTGGGACTAGCGGGGAGAGAGACCCAGTACTTC TRBD2 NA TRBJ2-5 TRBV13
CASSRLAVDTQYF TGTGCCAGTAGTCGACTAGCGGTAGATACGCAGTATTTT TRBD2 NA TRBJ2-3 TRBV19
CASSTNQGAGGELFF TGCGCCAGCAGCACCAACCAGGGGGCCGGCGGGGAGCTGTTTTTT TRBD1 NA TRBJ2-2 TRBV5-1
CASSDTTSYNEQFF TGTGCCAGCAGTGATACTACTAGCTACAATGAGCAGTTCTTC NA NA TRBJ2-1 TRBV2
CASSPAAGPNYGYTF TGTGCCAGCTCACCTGCCGCGGGACCCAACTATGGCTACACCTTC NA NA TRBJ1-2 TRBV18
CASRRAGSTDTQYF TGTGCCAGTAGAAGGGCGGGAAGCACAGATACGCAGTATTTT NA few TRBJ2-3 TRBV19
CASSPGDRPNQPQHF TGCGCCAGCAGCCCGGGGGACAGGCCAAATCAGCCCCAGCATTTT TRBD1 NA TRBJ1-5 TRBV5-1
CASSEWAGMSSPLHF TGTGCCAGCAGTGAATGGGCAGGGATGTCCTCACCCCTCCACTTT NA few TRBJ1-6 TRBV25-1
CASSPTARVNEKLFF TGTGCCAGCTCACCAACAGCGAGGGTCAATGAAAAACTGTTTTTT NA NA TRBJ1-4 TRBV18
CASSASQGTSNTGELFF TGCGCCAGCAGTGCCTCACAGGGGACATCGAACACCGGGGAGCTGTTTTTT TRBD1 NA TRBJ2-2 TRBV10-2
CAWSVDHGRAGYTF TGTGCCTGGAGTGTAGATCATGGGAGGGCTGGCTACACCTTC NA NA TRBJ1-2 TRBV30
CASSIGLADTQYF TGTGCCAGTAGTATAGGGTTGGCCGATACGCAGTATTTT NA NA TRBJ2-3 TRBV19
CSVQGGDGSIYGYTF TGCAGCGTTCAGGGGGGCGATGGATCTATCTATGGCTACACCTTC TRBD1 NA TRBJ1-2 TRBV29-1
CAILLGGLDQLTNYGYTF TGCGCCATCCTCTTGGGGGGGCTCGATCAACTGACTAACTATGGCTACACCTTC NA NA TRBJ1-2 TRBV23-1
CASSVAPKGEQYF TGTGCCAGCAGCGTAGCCCCCAAGGGGGAGCAGTACTTC NA NA TRBJ2-7 TRBV9
CASSSRTGEGGSKNIQYF TGTGCCAGCAGTTCACGGACAGGGGAAGGAGGGTCAAAAAACATTCAGTACTTC TRBD1 NA TRBJ2-4 TRBV27
CASSQAGTSGQETQYF TGTGCCAGCAGCCAAGCGGGGACTAGCGGCCAAGAGACCCAGTACTTC TRBD2 NA TRBJ2-5 TRBV4-2
CASSKAGVKETQYF TGTGCCAGCAGCAAAGCGGGGGTGAAAGAGACCCAGTACTTC TRBD2 few TRBJ2-5 TRBV28
CAISGGQGFGYGYTF TGTGCCATCAGCGGGGGACAGGGATTTGGATATGGCTACACCTTC TRBD1 few TRBJ1-2 TRBV10-3
CASNTGQAYNEQFF TGTGCCAGTAATACCGGACAGGCCTACAATGAGCAGTTCTTC TRBD1 NA TRBJ2-1 TRBV19
CSVGKRGAGAEQYF TGCAGCGTTGGAAAGAGGGGTGCAGGGGCCGAGCAGTACTTC NA NA TRBJ2-7 TRBV29-1
CASSLTGGHYGYTF TGTGCCAGCAGTCTGACAGGGGGTCACTATGGCTACACCTTC TRBD1 NA TRBJ1-2 TRBV28
CASSLEVRPQHF TGTGCCAGCAGTTTGGAGGTTCGGCCCCAGCATTTT NA NA TRBJ1-5 TRBV2
CASSQDPRQAQSSGNTIYF TGTGCCAGCAGCCAAGATCCTCGACAGGCCCAATCCTCTGGAAACACCATATATTTT NA NA TRBJ1-3 TRBV14